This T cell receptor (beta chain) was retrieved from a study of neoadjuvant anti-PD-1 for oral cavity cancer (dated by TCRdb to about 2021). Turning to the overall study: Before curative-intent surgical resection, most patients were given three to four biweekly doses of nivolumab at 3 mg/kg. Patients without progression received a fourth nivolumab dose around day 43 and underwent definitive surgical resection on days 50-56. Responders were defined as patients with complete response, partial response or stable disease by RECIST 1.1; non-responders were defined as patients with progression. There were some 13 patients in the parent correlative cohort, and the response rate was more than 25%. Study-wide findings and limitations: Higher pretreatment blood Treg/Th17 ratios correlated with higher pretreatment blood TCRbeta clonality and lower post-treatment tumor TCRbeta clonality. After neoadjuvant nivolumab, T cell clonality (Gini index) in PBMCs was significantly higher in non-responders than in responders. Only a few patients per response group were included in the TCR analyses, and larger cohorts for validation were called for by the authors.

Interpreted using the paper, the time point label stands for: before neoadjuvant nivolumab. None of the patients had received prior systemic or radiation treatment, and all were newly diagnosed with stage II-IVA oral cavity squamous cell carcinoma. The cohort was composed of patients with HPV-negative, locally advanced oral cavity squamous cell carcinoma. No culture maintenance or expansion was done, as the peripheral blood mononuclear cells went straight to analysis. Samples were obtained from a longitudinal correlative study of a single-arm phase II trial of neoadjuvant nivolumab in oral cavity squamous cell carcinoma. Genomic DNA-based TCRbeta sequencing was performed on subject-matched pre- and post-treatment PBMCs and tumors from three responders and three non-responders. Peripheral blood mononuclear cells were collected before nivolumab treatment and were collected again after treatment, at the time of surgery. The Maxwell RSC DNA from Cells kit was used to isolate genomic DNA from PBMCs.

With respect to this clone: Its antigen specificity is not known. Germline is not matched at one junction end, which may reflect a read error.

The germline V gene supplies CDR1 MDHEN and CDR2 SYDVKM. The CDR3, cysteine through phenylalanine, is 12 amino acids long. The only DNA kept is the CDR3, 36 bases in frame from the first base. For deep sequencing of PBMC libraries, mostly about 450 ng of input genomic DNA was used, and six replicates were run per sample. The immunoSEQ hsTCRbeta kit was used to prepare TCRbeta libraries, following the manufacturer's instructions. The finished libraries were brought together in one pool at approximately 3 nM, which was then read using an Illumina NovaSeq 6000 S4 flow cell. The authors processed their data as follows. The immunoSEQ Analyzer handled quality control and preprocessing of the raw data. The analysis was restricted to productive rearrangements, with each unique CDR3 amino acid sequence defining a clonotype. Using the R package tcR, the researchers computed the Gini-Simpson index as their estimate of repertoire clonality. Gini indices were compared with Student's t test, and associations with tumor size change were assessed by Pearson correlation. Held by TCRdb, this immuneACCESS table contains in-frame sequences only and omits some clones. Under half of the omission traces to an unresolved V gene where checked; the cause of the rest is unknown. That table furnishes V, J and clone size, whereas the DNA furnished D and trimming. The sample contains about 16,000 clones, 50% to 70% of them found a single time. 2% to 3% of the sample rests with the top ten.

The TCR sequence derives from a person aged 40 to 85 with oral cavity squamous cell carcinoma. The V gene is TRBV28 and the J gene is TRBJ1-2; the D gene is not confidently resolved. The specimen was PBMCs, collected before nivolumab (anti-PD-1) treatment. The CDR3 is CASSSSVVGNTF. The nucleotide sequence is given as TGTGCCAGCAGTTCCTCGGTGGTTGGCAACACCTTC.